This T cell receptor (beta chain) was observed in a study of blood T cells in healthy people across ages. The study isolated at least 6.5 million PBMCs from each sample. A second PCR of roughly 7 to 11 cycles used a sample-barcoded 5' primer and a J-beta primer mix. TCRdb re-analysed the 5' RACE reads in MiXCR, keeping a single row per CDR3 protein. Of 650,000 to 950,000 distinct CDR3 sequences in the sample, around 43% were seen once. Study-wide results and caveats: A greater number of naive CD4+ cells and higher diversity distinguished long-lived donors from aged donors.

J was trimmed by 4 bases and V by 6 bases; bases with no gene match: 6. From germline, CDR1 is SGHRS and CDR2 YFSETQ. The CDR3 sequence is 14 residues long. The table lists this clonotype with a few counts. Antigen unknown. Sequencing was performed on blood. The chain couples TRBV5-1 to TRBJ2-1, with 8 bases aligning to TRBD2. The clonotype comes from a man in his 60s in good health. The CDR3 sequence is CASKTGGQYNEQFF. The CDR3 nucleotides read TGCGCCAGCAAAACGGGGGGGCAGTACAATGAGCAGTTCTTC.